This T cell receptor (beta chain) was recorded in a study of vaccination and CD4 T cells after COVID-19 (dated 2022 in TCRdb). The study in broad terms: Every convalescent patient had a positive nasal swab PCR test for SARS-CoV-2, with mild disease in several patients and severe disease in one. In the convalescent cohort there were six males and four females, among whom were two Hispanic individuals, seven Caucasians, two Asians and one multiracial person. Two doses of either the Pfizer-BioNTech BNT162b2 vaccine (n=8) or the Moderna mRNA-1273 vaccine (n=2) were administered to participants. The time from the second vaccine dose to post-vaccine blood sampling had a median of around 72 days and ranged from roughly 12 to 250 days. Culture stimuli were overlapping spike peptide pools from SARS-CoV-2 and from the common cold coronaviruses HCoV-NL63, HCoV-OC43 and HCoV-229E. Post-COVID blood samples were collected from convalescent patients a median of roughly 100 days after diagnosis, with a range of about 30 to 161 days. The spike-specific CD4+ TCR repertoire was compared before and after mRNA vaccination in approximately ten COVID-19 convalescent patients and a handful of infection-naive healthy vaccine recipients. In control cultures, a CEFX viral epitope pool was used as positive control, an HIV-1 Nef peptide pool was used as negative control, or no peptide was added.

There are 12 amino acids in the CDR3, from cysteine to phenylalanine inclusive. Only the CDR3 portion is preserved as DNA: 36 bases, with reading frame beginning at the first base. Here V drops 7 bases and J drops 2 bases, and the junction holds 4 bases not matched to any gene. The germline V gene specifies SQVTM as CDR1 and ANQGSEA as CDR2. The sample's treatment or condition label is to be understood as: approximately 9-day PBMC culture with coronavirus spike peptide pools or control peptides (ViraFEST assay). The ViraFEST assay, used in the study, expanded antigen-specific T cells with peptide pools and then identified the expanded clonotypes through TCR sequencing. Positive SARS-CoV-2 PCR tests in the convalescent patients dated from March to December 2020, before Alpha, Beta and Delta variants emerged in the United States. PBMCs were cultured at around 2.2 million per well in IMDM supplemented with approximately 5% human AB serum and around 10 IU/ml IL-2, with around 10 ug/ml peptide pools added. Half of the culture medium was replaced with fresh IL-2-containing medium on days 3 and 7. Once the cells had been in culture for roughly 11 days, the EasySep CD4+ T cell isolation kit was used to isolate CD4+ T cells by negative selection. Ficoll-Paque Plus gradient centrifugation was used to isolate PBMCs from whole blood, and the isolated PBMCs were then either used fresh or cryopreserved at -140C. Triplicate wells were generally used for each culture condition.

General study outcomes and caveats: Nearly all vaccine-specific clones in convalescent patients (304 of 307) were mono-reactive for SARS-CoV-2 spike rather than cross-reactive with common cold coronaviruses. In convalescent patients, a median around 90% of post-vaccine SARS-CoV-2-reactive clones were detected only after vaccination, suggesting vaccine-specific priming. An increase in the median number of SARS-CoV-2-reactive clonotypes from more than 20 after infection to roughly 38 after vaccination was observed, but the change was not found to be significant. The study included relatively few convalescent patients and did not analyze early timepoints after natural infection.

Libraries were constructed by PCR. TCR sequencing of DNA from cultured CD4+ T cells used the Oncomine TCR Beta short-read assay at the Johns Hopkins FTIC core. Genomic DNA was extracted from the cultured CD4+ T cells with the QIAamp micro DNA kit. Oncomine TCR Beta libraries from cultured CD4+ T cells were pooled with unique dual indexes and sequenced on an Illumina iSeq 100. The authors' pipeline ran thus. Non-productive sequences were filtered out, and CDR3s that did not start with C, did not end with F or W, or were shorter than 7 amino acids were discarded. The MANAFEST web application was used to identify antigen-specific clonotypes by comparing peptide-stimulated wells against reference wells and other culture wells. To be called positive, a clone needed an FDR below 0.05, an odds ratio above 5, and a productive frequency above 0.1% in at least two of three replicate wells. Clonotypes that were significantly expanded in both SARS-CoV-2 spike wells and at least one common cold coronavirus spike condition were defined as cross-reactive. Similarity between CDR3 sequences was evaluated in R version 3.6.1 using Levenshtein distances (stringdist) and unrooted phylogenetic trees (ape). The public sequencing data were trimmed at Q25 with fastp and processed into clonotypes with MiXCR by TCRdb, which kept only in-frame beta chains. CDR3 protein duplicates are merged, each entry listing the most common genes and DNA. The V and J calls follow TCRdb's processing rather than the paper's. The sample contains approximately 10,000 distinct CDR3 sequences, 66% of them found a single time. The ten largest account for about 27% of the sample.

This clonotype has just a few counts. The antigen it recognizes is unknown. Per-nucleotide qualities are absent, and no much larger clonotype sits a single base away. Rearrangement joined TRBV29-1 to TRBJ1-2, with 7 bases matching TRBD1. The source material was CD4+ T cells from blood, cultured in vitro. This TCR was sampled from a human donor who had recovered from COVID-19. The DNA is TGCAGCGGGGGGGGACAGAACTATGGCTACACCTTC. This translates into CSGGGQNYGYTF.